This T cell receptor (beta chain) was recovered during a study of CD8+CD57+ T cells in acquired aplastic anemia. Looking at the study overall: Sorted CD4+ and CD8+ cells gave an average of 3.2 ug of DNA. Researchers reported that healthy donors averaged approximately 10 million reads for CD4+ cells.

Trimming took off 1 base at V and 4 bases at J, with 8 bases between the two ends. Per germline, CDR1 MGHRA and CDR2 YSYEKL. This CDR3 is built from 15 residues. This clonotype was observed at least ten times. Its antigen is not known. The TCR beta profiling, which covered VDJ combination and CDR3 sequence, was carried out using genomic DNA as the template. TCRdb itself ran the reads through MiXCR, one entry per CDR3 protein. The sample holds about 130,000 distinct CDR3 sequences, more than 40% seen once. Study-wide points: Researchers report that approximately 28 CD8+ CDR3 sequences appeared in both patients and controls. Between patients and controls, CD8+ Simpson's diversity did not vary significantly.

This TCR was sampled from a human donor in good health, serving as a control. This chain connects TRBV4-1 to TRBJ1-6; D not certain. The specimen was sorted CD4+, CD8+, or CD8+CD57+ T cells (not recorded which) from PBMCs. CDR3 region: CASSQGLRYNSPLHF. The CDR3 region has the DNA TGCGCCAGCAGCCAAGGGCTCCGTTATAATTCACCCCTCCACTTT.